This T cell receptor beta chain was sequenced for a study of blood T cell repertoires in COVID-19. The CDR3 is 15 amino acids. V dropped 4 bases and J dropped 5; count of bases not matched to a gene: 9. Germline CDR1 and CDR2: MNHEY and SMNVEV (reference sequence). Repertoires were generated with immunoSEQ multiplex PCR, while TCRdb's copy carries only in-frame clones and drops some. Of 150,000 to 200,000 clones in the sample, around 82% were seen once. V usage is TRBV27 and J usage is TRBJ1-2, with 8 bases lining up with TRBD1. The TCR originated in an elderly man with COVID-19, enrolled during active disease. The sample consisted of peripheral blood. This CDR3 reads CASSSDRVGWYGYTF. The CDR3 region has the DNA TGTGCCAGCAGTTCGGACAGGGTGGGATGGTATGGCTACACCTTC.